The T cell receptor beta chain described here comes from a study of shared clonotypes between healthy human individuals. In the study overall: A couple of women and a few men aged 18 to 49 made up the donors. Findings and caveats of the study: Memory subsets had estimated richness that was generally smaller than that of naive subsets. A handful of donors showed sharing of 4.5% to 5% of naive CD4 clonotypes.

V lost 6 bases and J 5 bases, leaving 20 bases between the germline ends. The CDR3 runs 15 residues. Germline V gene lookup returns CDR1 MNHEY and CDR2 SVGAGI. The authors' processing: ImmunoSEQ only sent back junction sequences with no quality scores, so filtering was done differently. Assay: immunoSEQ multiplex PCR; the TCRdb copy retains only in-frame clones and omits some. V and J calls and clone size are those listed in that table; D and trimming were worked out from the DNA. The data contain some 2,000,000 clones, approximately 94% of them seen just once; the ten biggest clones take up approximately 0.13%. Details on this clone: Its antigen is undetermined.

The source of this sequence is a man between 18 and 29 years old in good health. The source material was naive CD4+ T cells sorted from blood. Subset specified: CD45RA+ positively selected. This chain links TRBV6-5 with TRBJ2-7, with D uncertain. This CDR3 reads CASSPGRTRGDEQYF. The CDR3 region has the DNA TGTGCCAGCAGCCCAGGACGGACCAGAGGAGACGAGCAGTACTTC.